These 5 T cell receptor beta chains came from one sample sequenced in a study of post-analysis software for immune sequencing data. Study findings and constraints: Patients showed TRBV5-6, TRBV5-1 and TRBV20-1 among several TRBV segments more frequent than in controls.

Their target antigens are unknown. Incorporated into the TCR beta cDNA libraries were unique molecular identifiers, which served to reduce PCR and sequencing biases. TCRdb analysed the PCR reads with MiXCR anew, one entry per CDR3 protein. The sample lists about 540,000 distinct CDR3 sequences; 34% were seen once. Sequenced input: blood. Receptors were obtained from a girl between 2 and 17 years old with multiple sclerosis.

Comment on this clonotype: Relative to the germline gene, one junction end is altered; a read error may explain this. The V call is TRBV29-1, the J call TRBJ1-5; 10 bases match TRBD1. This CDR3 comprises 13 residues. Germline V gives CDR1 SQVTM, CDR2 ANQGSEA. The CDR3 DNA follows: TGCAGCGTTGGACAGGGGGCAAATCGGCCCCAGCATTTT. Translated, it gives CSVGQGANRPQHF.

The CDR3 nucleotides read TGTGCCAGCAGCACCAGACAGGGTCAAGGTGAGCAGTTCTTC. It specifies CASSTRQGQGEQFF. The rearrangement links TRBV7-2 to TRBJ2-1; 7 bases match TRBD1. Germline CDR1 SGHTA, CDR2 FQGNSA. The CDR3 loop spans 14 amino acids. J was trimmed by 9 bases and V by 5 bases; bases with no gene match: 10.

CDR3 coding DNA: TGTGCCAGCAGTTACCGACTTCCTCGAAGAAGCTCCTACAATGAGCAGTTCTTC. This encodes CASSYRLPRRSSYNEQFF. The chain combines TRBV6-5 with TRBJ2-1, with unresolved D. The germline CDR1 and CDR2 sequences are MNHEY and SVGAGI. The CDR3 loop spans 18 amino acids. Trimming left V 2 bases short and J 0 bases short, with 17 bases between.

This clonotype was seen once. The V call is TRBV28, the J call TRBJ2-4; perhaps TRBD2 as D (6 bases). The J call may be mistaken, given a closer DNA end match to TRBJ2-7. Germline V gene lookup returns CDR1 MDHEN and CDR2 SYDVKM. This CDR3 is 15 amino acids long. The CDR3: CASTGRRQLSYEQYF. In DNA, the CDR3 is TGTGCCAGCACTGGGAGGAGACAGCTCTCCTACGAGCAGTACTTC.

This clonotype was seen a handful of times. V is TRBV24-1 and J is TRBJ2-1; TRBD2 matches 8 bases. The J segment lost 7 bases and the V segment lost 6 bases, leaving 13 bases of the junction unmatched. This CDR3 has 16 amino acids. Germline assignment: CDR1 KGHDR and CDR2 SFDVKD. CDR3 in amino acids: CATSPAGAEGRNEQFF. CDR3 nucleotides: TGTGCCACCAGTCCAGCGGGGGCCGAGGGTAGGAATGAGCAGTTCTTC.